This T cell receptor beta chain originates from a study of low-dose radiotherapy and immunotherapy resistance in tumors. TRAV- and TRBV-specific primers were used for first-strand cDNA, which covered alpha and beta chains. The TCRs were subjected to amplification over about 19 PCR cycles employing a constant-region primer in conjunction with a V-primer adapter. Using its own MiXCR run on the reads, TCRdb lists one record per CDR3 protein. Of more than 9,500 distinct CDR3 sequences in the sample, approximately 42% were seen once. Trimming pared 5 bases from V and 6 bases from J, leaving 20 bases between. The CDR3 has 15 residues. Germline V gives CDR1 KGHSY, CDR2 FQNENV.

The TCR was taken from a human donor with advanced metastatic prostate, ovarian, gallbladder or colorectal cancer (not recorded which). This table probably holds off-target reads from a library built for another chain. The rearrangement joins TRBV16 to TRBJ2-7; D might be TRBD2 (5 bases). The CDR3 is CASSAVRGSASEQYF. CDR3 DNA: TGTGCCAGCAGCGCTGTCAGAGGGTCCGCCTCCGAGCAGTACTTC. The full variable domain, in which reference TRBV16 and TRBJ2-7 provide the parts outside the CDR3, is GEEVAQTPKHLVRGEGQKAKLYCAPIKGHSYVFWYQQVLKNEFKFLISFQNENVFDETGMPKERFSAKCLPNSPCSLEIQATKLEDSAVYFCASSAVRGSASEQYFGPGTRLTVT.